Listed here are 25 T cell receptor beta chains from one sample, sequenced in a study of blood T cell repertoires in COVID-19. Sequencing used immunoSEQ multiplex PCR; TCRdb keeps in-frame clones, though not all of them. The sample consists of approximately 71,000 clones, 86% of them appearing once. Sequencing was carried out using peripheral blood. The receptors derive from a man in his fifties with acute or convalescent COVID-19.

This clone was recorded a few times. This chain links TRBV5-4 with TRBJ1-2; D is ambiguous. This CDR3 contains 13 residues. V shed 2 bases and J shed 5 bases, with 10 bases lying between them. The germline gives CDR1 SGHNT, CDR2 YYREEE (reference sequence). The CDR3 bases are TGTGCCAGCAGCTTCTCCGGTAATTATGGCTACACCTTC. Translated, it gives CASSFSGNYGYTF.

This sequence joins TRBV10-3 and TRBJ1-2, with 7 bases aligning to TRBD1. The CDR3 runs 14 residues. Trimming at V came to 2 bases and at J to 3 bases, leaving 3 bases not matched to a gene. Germline V lookup: CDR1 ENHRY, CDR2 SYGVKD. CDR3 DNA sequence: TGTGCCATCAGTGAGCTTCAGGGGGACTATGGCTACACCTTC. It codes for CAISELQGDYGYTF.

This chain connects TRBV27 to TRBJ1-1; 7 bases line up with TRBD1. The CDR3 runs to 19 residues. The germline V gene has CDR1 MNHEY and CDR2 SMNVEV (reference sequence). J lost 1 base, V lost 8 bases, and 22 bases had no gene match. CDR3 in amino acids: CASSRRGTAAGGTNTEAFF. As DNA, the CDR3 is TGTGCCAGCTCCCGGAGGGGAACGGCGGCAGGGGGGACGAACACTGAAGCTTTCTTT.

The chain couples TRBV6-6 to TRBJ2-2; 14 bases agree with TRBD2. Per germline, CDR1 MNHNY and CDR2 SVGAGI (reference sequence). This CDR3 has 19 amino acids. Unmatched junction bases numbered 12, after V lost 5 bases and J lost 4 bases. Written as DNA, the CDR3 is TGTGCCAGCAGTCCCTCTCCAAGACTAGCGGGAGGGTCCACCGGGGAGCTGTTTTTT. Amino acid sequence: CASSPSPRLAGGSTGELFF.

Note on this clone: The junction departs from germline at one end; a sequencing error may be responsible. The gene calls are TRBV6-1 and TRBJ1-5; perhaps TRBD1 as D (5 bases). Germline CDR1 MNHNS, CDR2 SASEGT. The CDR3 consists of 13 residues. Written as DNA, the CDR3 is TGTGCCAGCGGTGACAGCGTTAATCAGCCCCAGCATTTT. This translates into CASGDSVNQPQHF.

The chain recombines TRBV12-3 or TRBV12-4 with TRBJ1-1; a weak D match, TRBD1 (5 bases). The CDR3 is 13 amino acids. Trimming took off 5 bases at V and 1 base at J, with 8 bases between the two ends. The CDR3 DNA sequence: TGTGCCAGCAGTCCCACAGGGAACACTGAAGCTTTCTTT. Encoded protein: CASSPTGNTEAFF.

V gene TRBV10-3 combines with J gene TRBJ2-2; 8 nucleotides agree with TRBD1. The junction had 3 bases not matched to a gene; V was cut back by 6 bases and J by 0 bases. The CDR3 contains 15 residues. Per the germline V gene, CDR1 is ENHRY and CDR2 is SYGVKD. CDR3 nucleotide sequence: TGTGCCATCAGCCGACAGGGGTCGAACACCGGGGAGCTGTTTTTT. Its translation is CAISRQGSNTGELFF.

The chain recombines TRBV27 with TRBJ2-7; 8 bases map to TRBD2. The CDR3 totals 15 residues. The trim removed 1 base at V and 4 bases at J, leaving 6 bases unmatched. Per the germline V gene, CDR1 is MNHEY and CDR2 is SMNVEV (reference sequence). CDR3 in DNA: TGTGCCAGCAGTTTATTTCGGGGGGGCAAGTACGAGCAGTACTTC. Translation gives CASSLFRGGKYEQYF.

The chain has TRBV3-1 (or the pseudogene TRBV3-2) and TRBJ2-1; TRBD2 matches 12 bases. Unmatched junction bases numbered 6, after V lost 4 bases and J lost 2 bases. The CDR3 spans 17 residues. From germline, CDR1 is LGHDT and CDR2 YNNKEL (reference sequence). The CDR3 nucleotides read TGTGCCAGCAGCCTGGGACTAGCGGGTTACACCTACAATGAGCAGTTCTTC. Translated: CASSLGLAGYTYNEQFF.

The chain carries TRBV7-9 and TRBJ1-2; 8 bases match TRBD1. The CDR3 runs to 15 residues. Per germline, CDR1 SEHNR and CDR2 FQNEAQ (reference sequence). J was trimmed by 2 bases and V by 5 bases; bases with no gene match: 7. The chain's CDR3 is CASSPDRGRNYGYTF. The CDR3 bases are TGTGCCAGCAGCCCAGACAGGGGAAGGAACTATGGCTACACCTTC.

Only a few counts were recorded for this clone. This chain connects TRBV7-8 to TRBJ1-3, with unresolved D. This CDR3 has 17 residues. The germline V gene encodes CDR1 SGHVS and CDR2 FQNEAQ. The germline V and J ends were trimmed by 2 bases and 0 bases, with 14 bases remaining between them. The CDR3 coding sequence is TGTGCCAGCAGCTTAATGGCTGAAACGTCCTCTGGAAACACCATATATTTT. Protein: CASSLMAETSSGNTIYF.

The chain is built from TRBV19 and TRBJ2-5; 7 nucleotides agree with TRBD1. The ends lost 5 bases at V and 6 bases at J; junction bases unmatched: 9. This CDR3 spans 14 amino acids. The germline gives CDR1 LNHDA, CDR2 SQIVND (reference sequence). The CDR3 protein is CASSGTASGQTQYF. In DNA, the CDR3 is TGTGCCAGTAGTGGGACAGCCTCAGGGCAGACCCAGTACTTC.

The chain combines TRBV19 with TRBJ2-2, with 9 bases matching TRBD1. The CDR3 length is 14 residues. The germline CDR1 and CDR2 sequences are LNHDA and SQIVND (reference sequence). V dropped 6 bases and J dropped 7; count of bases not matched to a gene: 6. CDR3 region: CASSPGQGNGELFF. In nucleotides, the CDR3 is TGTGCCAGTAGCCCAGGACAGGGGAACGGGGAGCTGTTTTTT.

The chain has TRBV7-6 and TRBJ2-3, with 11 bases fitting TRBD2. After removal of 2 bases from V and 6 bases from J, the junction contained 7 bases not matched to a gene. This CDR3 region has 16 residues. Germline V CDR1 and CDR2: SGHVS, FNYEAQ. CDR3 coding DNA: TGTGCCAGCAGCTTACCCACTAGCGGGGGCGTCGATACGCAGTATTTT. Translating gives CASSLPTSGGVDTQYF.

The rearrangement joins TRBV2 to TRBJ2-1; TRBD1 agrees at 9 bases. The CDR3 totals 14 residues. Germline CDR1 and CDR2: SNHLY and FYNNEI. J gave up 9 bases and V 6 bases, and 9 bases lay outside the gene matches. The CDR3 coding sequence is TGTGCCAGCAGGGAGGACAGGGGTGTTCGTGAGCAGTTCTTC. Amino acid sequence: CASREDRGVREQFF.

The chain joins TRBV3-1 (or the pseudogene TRBV3-2) to TRBJ2-1; TRBD2 matches 12 bases. Germline values: CDR1 LGHDT, CDR2 YNNKEL (reference sequence). Germline trimming cut 4 bases from V and 5 bases from J; bases unmatched to any gene: 0. CDR3 length: 14 amino acids. DNA for the CDR3: TGTGCCAGCAGCCCTAGCGGGGGGGACAATGAGCAGTTCTTC. This translates into CASSPSGGDNEQFF.

This chain connects TRBV4-1 to TRBJ1-2; 9 bases match TRBD1. The J segment lost 2 bases and the V segment lost 3 bases, leaving 4 bases of the junction unmatched. Looked up from germline, CDR1 is MGHRA and CDR2 is YSYEKL. This CDR3 is 15 amino acids long. In nucleotides, the CDR3 is TGCGCCAGCAGCCACACAGGGGGCGTCAACTATGGCTACACCTTC. Its translation: CASSHTGGVNYGYTF.

V usage is TRBV11-3 and J usage is TRBJ2-1; D is perhaps TRBD2 (5 bases). The germline V gene has CDR1 SGHNT and CDR2 YENEEA. Trimming removed 0 bases from V and 2 bases from J, with 11 bases in between. The CDR3 is made up of 16 amino acids. The CDR3 DNA follows: TGTGCCAGCAGCTTAGATCGGGGTAGCGCCTACAATGAGCAGTTCTTC. It is translated as CASSLDRGSAYNEQFF.

The chain joins TRBV15 to TRBJ2-5; D gene unclear. V was trimmed by 0 bases and J by 2 bases, leaving 10 bases between them. Germline CDR1 LNHNV, CDR2 YYDKDF (reference sequence). This CDR3 region has 15 residues. The CDR3 DNA reads as TGTGCCACCAGCAGAGACCCTAACGAACAAGAGACCCAGTACTTC. It is translated as CATSRDPNEQETQYF.

The gene calls are TRBV9 and TRBJ2-3, with D possibly matching TRBD1 (6 bases). Trimming shortened V by 3 bases and J by 4 bases, and 9 bases separated the two germline ends. The CDR3 has 13 amino acids. The germline CDR1 and CDR2 sequences are SGDLS and YYNGEE. CDR3 loop: CASSEWGPDTQYF. The CDR3 DNA follows: TGTGCCAGCAGCGAGTGGGGGCCAGATACGCAGTATTTT.

The V call is TRBV19, the J call TRBJ1-2; tentative D call: TRBD1 (5 bases). Between the trimmed V and J ends, which lost 10 bases and 6 bases, there was a span of 21 bases. The CDR3 is 14 amino acids. Germline V gene lookup returns CDR1 LNHDA and CDR2 SQIVND (reference sequence). The CDR3 reads CATRGGARGHGYTF. The DNA for the CDR3 is TGTGCCACTCGGGGCGGGGCCCGAGGGCATGGCTACACCTTC.

The chain joins TRBV7-9 to TRBJ1-2, with TRBD1 matching over 8 bases. This CDR3 comprises 16 residues. V lost 2 bases and J lost 4; bases outside the gene matches: 9. Germline-derived CDR1 and CDR2 are SEHNR and FQNEAQ (reference sequence). The CDR3: CASSLRGQGAFYGYTF. The CDR3 DNA sequence: TGTGCCAGCAGCTTAAGGGGGCAGGGGGCTTTCTATGGCTACACCTTC.

A single count supports this clone. The chain carries TRBV18 and TRBJ1-2; 7 positions agree with TRBD1. The CDR3 has 14 residues. The V and J ends lost 3 bases and 5 bases, in that order; junction bases with no gene match: 6. From germline, CDR1 is KGHSH and CDR2 LQKENI. CDR3 loop: CASSPETGPYGYTF. Written as DNA, the CDR3 is TGTGCCAGCTCACCCGAGACAGGGCCGTATGGCTACACCTTC.

The genes are TRBV7-8 and TRBJ2-5; TRBD2 aligns across 9 bases. J lost 2 bases, V lost 1 base, and 8 bases had no gene match. The CDR3 runs 17 residues. Germline V gives CDR1 SGHVS, CDR2 FQNEAQ. The CDR3 DNA reads TGTGCCAGCAGCTTAGAGTACGATAGCGGGAGACAAGAGACCCAGTACTTC. Protein product: CASSLEYDSGRQETQYF.

The gene calls are TRBV18 and TRBJ1-1; no clear D gene. Germline V gene data show CDR1 as KGHSH and CDR2 as LQKENI. The CDR3 consists of 12 residues. With 3 bases removed from V and 7 bases from J, the gap between germline ends came to 9 bases. The CDR3 protein is CASSPGEGEAFF. CDR3 bases: TGTGCCAGCTCACCTGGGGAGGGTGAAGCTTTCTTT.